This is a list of T cell receptor beta chains from one sample in a study of T-cell reconstitution after alpha-beta-depleted transplantation in children. TCRdb passed the PCR reads through MiXCR, listing each CDR3 protein once. Found here are just over 950,000 distinct CDR3 sequences, roughly 31% of them singletons; the top ten hold roughly 30%. The sample consisted of PBMCs, mostly from graft donor cells, taken 360 days after TCRalphabeta/CD19-depleted stem cell transplant. The receptors stem from a boy in the first two years of life who had a stem cell transplant for SCID, so the T cells may come from the graft donor. CDR3s include the opening cysteine and the closing phenylalanine or tryptophan. The order of the fields is V gene, D gene, clone size, J gene, CDR3 protein, CDR3 DNA. D genes are given only for firm matches. The size of a clone is reported for some rows only, either as once, few or many, or as a class for expanded clones.

>TRBV7-9|TRBD2|few|TRBJ2-1
CASSWWASGVYEQFF
TGTGCCAGCAGCTGGTGGGCTAGCGGGGTCTATGAGCAGTTCTTC
>TRBV20-1|.|once|TRBJ2-1
CSVTLEGRGWNEQFF
TGCAGTGTCACCCTAGAGGGAAGGGGCTGGAATGAGCAGTTCTTC
>TRBV6-2/TRBV6-3|.|few|TRBJ2-7
CASSTPQRLAYEQYF
TGTGCCAGCAGTACACCTCAAAGACTAGCCTACGAGCAGTACTTC
>TRBV29-1|TRBD1|.|TRBJ2-3
CSVHRDRRLADTQYF
TGCAGCGTACACCGGGACAGGCGTTTGGCAGATACGCAGTATTTT
>TRBV9|.|few|TRBJ2-7
CASSPSLQGRMGEQYF
TGTGCCAGCAGCCCCAGTTTACAGGGGAGGATGGGCGAGCAGTACTTC
>TRBV12-3/TRBV12-4|.|few|TRBJ1-1
CASSLYDGEAFF
TGTGCCAGCAGTTTGTACGACGGTGAAGCTTTCTTT
>TRBV3-1|.|few|TRBJ1-6
CASSRNGRLGRNSPLHF
TGTGCCAGCAGCCGAAACGGACGGTTGGGGCGGAATTCACCCCTCCACTTT
>TRBV2|.|.|TRBJ2-1
CASSEFPRGNEQFF
TGTGCCAGCAGTGAGTTCCCCCGGGGCAATGAGCAGTTCTTC
>TRBV28|TRBD2|.|TRBJ2-3
CASSAPSGGLRTDTQYF
TGTGCCAGCAGTGCCCCAAGCGGGGGGCTACGCACAGATACGCAGTATTTT
>TRBV25-1|.|few|TRBJ2-4
CASSEYGGNIQYF
TGTGCCAGCAGTGAATACGGGGGAAACATTCAGTACTTC
>TRBV10-3|.|.|TRBJ2-7
CAISPMDSYEQYF
TGTGCCATCAGCCCCATGGACAGTTACGAGCAGTACTTC
>TRBV28|TRBD2|.|TRBJ2-7
CASSHVLLAGGPYEQYF
TGTGCCAGCAGCCACGTCCTCCTAGCGGGGGGACCCTACGAGCAGTACTTC
>TRBV30|.|.|TRBJ2-1
CARRTGDSYNEQFF
TGTGCCCGACGAACGGGGGACAGCTACAATGAGCAGTTCTTC
>TRBV5-6|.|.|TRBJ2-1
CASGVGYNEQFF
TGTGCCAGCGGAGTGGGCTACAATGAGCAGTTCTTC
>TRBV7-2|.|.|TRBJ2-1
CASSSPGESVIEQFF
TGTGCCAGCAGCTCCCCCGGCGAGAGCGTTATTGAGCAGTTCTTC
>TRBV2|TRBD2|few|TRBJ2-2
CASRGPGLAAKTGELFF
TGTGCCAGCAGAGGGCCGGGACTAGCGGCCAAGACCGGGGAGCTGTTTTTT
>TRBV29-1|.|.|TRBJ1-2
CSAATGGYTF
TGCAGCGCCGCCACAGGGGGCTACACCTTC
>TRBV15|.|.|TRBJ2-7
CATSRDLAASYEQYF
TGTGCCACCAGCAGAGATCTGGCAGCGAGCTACGAGCAGTACTTC
>TRBV20-1|TRBD1|.|TRBJ2-7
CSALGQDNYEQYF
TGCAGTGCGCTCGGACAGGACAACTACGAGCAGTACTTC
>TRBV15|TRBD2|once|TRBJ2-3
CATSRDGGLAGVSTDTQYF
TGTGCCACCAGCAGAGATGGCGGGTTAGCGGGGGTTAGCACAGATACGCAGTATTTT
>TRBV9|.|few|TRBJ2-5
CASSVDGGQETQYF
TGTGCCAGCAGCGTAGACGGAGGGCAAGAGACCCAGTACTTC
>TRBV12-3/TRBV12-4|.|.|TRBJ2-3
CASSPRWGLLLTQYF
TGTGCCAGCAGTCCCCGGTGGGGGCTACTACTAACGCAGTATTTT
>TRBV12-3/TRBV12-4|TRBD1|many|TRBJ1-1
CASSLVLGGTVNTEAFF
TGTGCCAGCAGTTTAGTTTTGGGGGGGACAGTCAACACTGAAGCTTTCTTT
>TRBV5-6|.|few|TRBJ1-2
CASSFFREYYGYTF
TGTGCCAGCAGTTTCTTCAGGGAATACTATGGCTACACCTTC
>TRBV6-1|TRBD1|.|TRBJ1-1
CASQSAGTVDTEAFF
TGTGCCAGCCAATCAGCCGGGACAGTGGACACTGAAGCTTTCTTT
>TRBV20-1|TRBD1|.|TRBJ2-5
CSARAWDSQETQYF
TGCAGTGCTAGAGCGTGGGACAGCCAAGAGACCCAGTACTTC
>TRBV9|TRBD2|many|TRBJ2-3
CASSVGGLAVLDTQYF
TGTGCCAGCAGCGTAGGCGGGCTAGCGGTATTGGATACGCAGTATTTT
>TRBV5-1|TRBD1|once|TRBJ2-3
CASSPRQGIDTQYF
TGCGCCAGCAGCCCCCGACAGGGCATTGATACGCAGTATTTT
>TRBV2|.|few|TRBJ2-7
CASSEARASYEQYF
TGTGCCAGCAGTGAAGCTCGGGCTTCCTACGAGCAGTACTTC
>TRBV6-5|TRBD2|few|TRBJ2-5
CASSYSGGGQETQYF
TGTGCCAGCAGTTACTCTGGGGGGGGGCAAGAGACCCAGTACTTC
>TRBV4-1|TRBD1|.|TRBJ2-5
CASSQDRADRASRQETQYF
TGCGCCAGCAGCCAAGATCGGGCGGACAGGGCCAGTAGACAAGAGACCCAGTACTTC
>TRBV18|.|.|TRBJ1-2
CASSRAKGNYGYTF
TGTGCCAGCTCACGAGCTAAGGGAAACTATGGCTACACCTTC
>TRBV5-1|TRBD2|.|TRBJ2-1
CASSDFSGASSYNEQFF
TGCGCCAGCAGCGACTTTAGCGGGGCAAGCTCCTACAATGAGCAGTTCTTC
>TRBV6-1|.|few|TRBJ2-2
CASSRVTGTGELFF
TGTGCCAGCAGCCGCGTCACAGGAACCGGGGAGCTGTTTTTT
>TRBV7-9|.|.|TRBJ1-1
CASSPLFTEAFF
TGTGCCAGCAGCCCACTCTTCACTGAAGCTTTCTTT
>TRBV5-1|TRBD1|.|TRBJ2-7
CASSRTGTANYEQYF
TGCGCCAGCAGCCGCACCGGGACAGCCAACTACGAGCAGTACTTC
>TRBV20-1|TRBD1|.|TRBJ2-7
CSSYPGQGAEEQYF
TGCAGTTCATACCCCGGACAGGGGGCGGAGGAGCAGTACTTC
>TRBV12-3/TRBV12-4|TRBD2|.|TRBJ2-5
CASLTSLEETQYF
TGTGCCAGCCTGACTAGCTTAGAAGAGACCCAGTACTTC
>TRBV14|.|few|TRBJ2-3
CASSQDLGPSQYF
TGTGCCAGCAGCCAAGATCTTGGCCCAAGCCAGTATTTT
>TRBV20-1|TRBD2|.|TRBJ2-1
CSAGLAGGPVNEQFF
TGCAGTGCTGGACTAGCGGGGGGGCCTGTCAATGAGCAGTTCTTC
>TRBV12-3/TRBV12-4|.|few|TRBJ2-4
CASRVTGGNIQYF
TGTGCCAGCAGGGTTACCGGGGGAAACATTCAGTACTTC
>TRBV7-2|.|.|TRBJ2-7
CASSSAGAAYEQYF
TGTGCCAGCAGCTCGGCCGGGGCAGCCTACGAGCAGTACTTC
>TRBV4-3|.|.|TRBJ2-7
CASSQEAGKLDEQYF
TGCGCCAGCAGCCAAGAAGCAGGAAAGTTGGACGAGCAGTACTTC
>TRBV27|.|.|TRBJ1-1
CASSLISGNTEAFF
TGTGCCAGCAGTTTAATCTCAGGGAACACTGAAGCTTTCTTT
>TRBV12-3/TRBV12-4|.|few|TRBJ1-5
CASSSVGQPQHF
TGTGCCAGCAGTTCGGTAGGACAGCCCCAGCATTTT
>TRBV6-6|.|few|TRBJ2-7
CASSSESEQYF
TGTGCCAGCAGTTCGGAGAGCGAGCAGTACTTC
>TRBV5-1|.|few|TRBJ2-1
CASSSTTSSYNEQFF
TGCGCCAGCAGCTCGACTACGAGCTCCTACAATGAGCAGTTCTTC
>TRBV14|.|.|TRBJ2-6
CASSQVPGTSRGANVLTF
TGTGCCAGCAGCCAAGTACCGGGGACATCGCGAGGGGCCAACGTCCTGACTTTC
>TRBV20-1|.|.|TRBJ2-7
CSADTPTDKEYEQYF
TGCAGTGCTGACACGCCGACAGATAAGGAATACGAGCAGTACTTC
>TRBV12-3/TRBV12-4|.|few|TRBJ2-7
CASMWVLGDYEQYF
TGTGCCAGCATGTGGGTACTGGGGGACTACGAGCAGTACTTC
>TRBV4-1|TRBD2|.|TRBJ2-7
CASSLMYSGTSGYEQYF
TGCGCCAGCAGCCTAATGTATTCCGGGACTAGCGGCTACGAGCAGTACTTC